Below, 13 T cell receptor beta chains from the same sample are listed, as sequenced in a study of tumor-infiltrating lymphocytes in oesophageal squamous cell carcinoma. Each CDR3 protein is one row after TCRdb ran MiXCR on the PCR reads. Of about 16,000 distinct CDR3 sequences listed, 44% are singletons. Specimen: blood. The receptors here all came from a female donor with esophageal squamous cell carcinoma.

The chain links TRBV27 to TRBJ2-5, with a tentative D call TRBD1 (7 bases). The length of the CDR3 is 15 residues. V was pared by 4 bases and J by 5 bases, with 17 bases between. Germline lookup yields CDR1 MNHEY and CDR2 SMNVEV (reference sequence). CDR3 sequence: CASSSTQGGWETQYF. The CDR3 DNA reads TGTGCCAGCAGTTCAACTCAGGGGGGTTGGGAGACCCAGTACTTC.

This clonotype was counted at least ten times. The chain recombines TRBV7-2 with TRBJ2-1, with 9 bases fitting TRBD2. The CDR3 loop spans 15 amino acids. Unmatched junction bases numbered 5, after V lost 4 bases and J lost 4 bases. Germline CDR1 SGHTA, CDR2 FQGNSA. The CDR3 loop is CASSSVAGDYNEQFF. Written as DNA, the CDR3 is TGTGCCAGCAGCTCCGTAGCGGGGGATTACAATGAGCAGTTCTTC.

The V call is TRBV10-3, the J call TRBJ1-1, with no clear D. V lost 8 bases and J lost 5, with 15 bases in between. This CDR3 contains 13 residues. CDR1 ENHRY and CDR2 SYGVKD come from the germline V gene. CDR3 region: CAIGGSGRTEAFF. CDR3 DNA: TGTGCCATCGGTGGGTCCGGGCGTACTGAAGCTTTCTTT.

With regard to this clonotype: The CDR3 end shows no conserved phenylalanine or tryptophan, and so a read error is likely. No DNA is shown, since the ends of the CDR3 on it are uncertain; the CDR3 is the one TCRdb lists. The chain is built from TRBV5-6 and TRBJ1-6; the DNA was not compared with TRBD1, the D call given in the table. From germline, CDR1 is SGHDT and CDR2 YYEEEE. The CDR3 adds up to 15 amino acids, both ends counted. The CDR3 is CASSWGRTGEQYFGA.

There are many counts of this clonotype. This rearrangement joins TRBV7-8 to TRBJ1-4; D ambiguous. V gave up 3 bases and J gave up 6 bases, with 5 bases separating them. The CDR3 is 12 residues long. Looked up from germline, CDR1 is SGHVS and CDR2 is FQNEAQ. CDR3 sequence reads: CASSFEYEKLFF. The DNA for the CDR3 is TGTGCCAGCAGCTTTGAGTATGAAAAACTGTTTTTT.

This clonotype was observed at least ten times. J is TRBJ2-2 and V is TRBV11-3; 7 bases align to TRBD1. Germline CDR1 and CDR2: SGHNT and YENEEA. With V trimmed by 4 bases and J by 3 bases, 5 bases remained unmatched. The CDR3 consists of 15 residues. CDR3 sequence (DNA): TGTGCCAGCAGCTCACGACAGGGTTACACCGGGGAGCTGTTTTTT. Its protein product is CASSSRQGYTGELFF. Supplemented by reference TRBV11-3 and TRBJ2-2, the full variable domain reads EAGVVQSPRYKIIEKKQPVAFWCNPISGHNTLYWYLQNLGQGPELLIRYENEEAVDDSQLPKDRFSAERLKGVDSTLKIQPAELGDSAVYLCASSSRQGYTGELFFGEGSRLTVL.

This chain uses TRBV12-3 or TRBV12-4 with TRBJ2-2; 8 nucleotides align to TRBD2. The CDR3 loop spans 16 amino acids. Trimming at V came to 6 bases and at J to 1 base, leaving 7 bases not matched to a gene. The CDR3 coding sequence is TGTGCCAGCAGCCTCGGGCTAGCGGGGAACACCGGGGAGCTGTTTTTT. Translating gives CASSLGLAGNTGELFF.

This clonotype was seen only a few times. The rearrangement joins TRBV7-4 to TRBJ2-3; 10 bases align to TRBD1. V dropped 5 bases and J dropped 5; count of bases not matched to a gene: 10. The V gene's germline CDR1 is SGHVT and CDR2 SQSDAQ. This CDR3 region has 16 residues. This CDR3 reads CASSPGTGVFRDTQYF. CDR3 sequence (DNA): TGTGCCAGCAGCCCTGGGACAGGGGTATTTAGAGATACGCAGTATTTT.

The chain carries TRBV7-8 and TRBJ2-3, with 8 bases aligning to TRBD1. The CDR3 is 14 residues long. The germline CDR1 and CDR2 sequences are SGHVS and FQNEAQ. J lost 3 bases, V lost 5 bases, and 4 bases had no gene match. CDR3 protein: CASSRQGATDTQYF. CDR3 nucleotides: TGTGCCAGCAGCCGGCAGGGGGCAACAGATACGCAGTATTTT.

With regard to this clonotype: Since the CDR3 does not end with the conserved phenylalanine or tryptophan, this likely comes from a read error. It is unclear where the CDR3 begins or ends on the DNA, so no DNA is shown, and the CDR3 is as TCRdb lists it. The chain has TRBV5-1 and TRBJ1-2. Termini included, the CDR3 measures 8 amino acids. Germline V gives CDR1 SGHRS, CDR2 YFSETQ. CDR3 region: CASSLYPD.

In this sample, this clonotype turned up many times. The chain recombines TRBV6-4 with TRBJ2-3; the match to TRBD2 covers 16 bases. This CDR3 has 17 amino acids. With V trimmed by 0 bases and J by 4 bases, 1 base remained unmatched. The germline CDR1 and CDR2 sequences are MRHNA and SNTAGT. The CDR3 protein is CASSDSGTSGGADTQYF. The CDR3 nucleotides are TGTGCCAGCAGTGACTCCGGGACTAGCGGGGGGGCAGATACGCAGTATTTT.

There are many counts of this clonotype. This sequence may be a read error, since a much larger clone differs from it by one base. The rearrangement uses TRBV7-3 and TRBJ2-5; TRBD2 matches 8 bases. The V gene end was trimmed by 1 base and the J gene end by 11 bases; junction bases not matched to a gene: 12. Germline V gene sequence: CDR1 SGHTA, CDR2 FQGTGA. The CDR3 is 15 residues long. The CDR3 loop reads CASSLRRGGLNEQYF. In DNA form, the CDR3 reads TGTGCCAGCAGCTTAAGACGGGGGGGCCTCAATGAGCAGTACTTC.

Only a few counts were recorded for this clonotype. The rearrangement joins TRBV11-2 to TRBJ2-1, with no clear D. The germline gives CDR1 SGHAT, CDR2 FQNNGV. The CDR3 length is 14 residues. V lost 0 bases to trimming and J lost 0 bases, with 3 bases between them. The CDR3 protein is CASSLEHSYNEQFF. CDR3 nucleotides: TGTGCCAGCAGCTTAGAACACTCCTACAATGAGCAGTTCTTC.